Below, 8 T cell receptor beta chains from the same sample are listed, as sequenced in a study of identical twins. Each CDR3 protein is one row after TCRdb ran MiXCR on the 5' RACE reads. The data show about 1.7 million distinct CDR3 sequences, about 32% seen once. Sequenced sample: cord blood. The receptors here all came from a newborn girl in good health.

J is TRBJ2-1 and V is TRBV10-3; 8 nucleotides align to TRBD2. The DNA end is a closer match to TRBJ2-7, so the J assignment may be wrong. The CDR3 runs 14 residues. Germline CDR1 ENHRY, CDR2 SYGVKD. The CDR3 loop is CGTAGGDPYNEQYF. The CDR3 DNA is TGTGGCACCGCCGGGGGGGACCCCTACAATGAGCAGTACTTC.

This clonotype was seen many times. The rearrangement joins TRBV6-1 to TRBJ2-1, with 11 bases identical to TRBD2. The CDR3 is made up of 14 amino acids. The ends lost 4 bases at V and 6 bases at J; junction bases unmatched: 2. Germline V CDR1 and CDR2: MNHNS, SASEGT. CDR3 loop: CASSVSGGANEQFF. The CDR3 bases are TGTGCCAGCAGTGTTAGCGGGGGGGCCAATGAGCAGTTCTTC.

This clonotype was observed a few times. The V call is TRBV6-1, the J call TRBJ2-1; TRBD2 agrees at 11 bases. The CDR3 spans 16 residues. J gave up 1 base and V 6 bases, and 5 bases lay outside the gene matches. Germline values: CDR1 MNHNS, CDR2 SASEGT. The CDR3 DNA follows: TGTGCCAGCAGACCACTAGCGGGGGAATCCTACAATGAGCAGTTCTTC. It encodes CASRPLAGESYNEQFF.

CDR3 loop: CASSPSGEAFF. CDR3 bases: TGTGCCAGCAGCCCTAGTGGTGAGGCTTTCTTT. The chain combines TRBV28 with TRBJ1-1; no firm D call. Trimming left V 6 bases short and J 11 bases short, with 13 bases between. This CDR3 comprises 11 residues. Germline CDR1 is MDHEN and CDR2 is SYDVKM.

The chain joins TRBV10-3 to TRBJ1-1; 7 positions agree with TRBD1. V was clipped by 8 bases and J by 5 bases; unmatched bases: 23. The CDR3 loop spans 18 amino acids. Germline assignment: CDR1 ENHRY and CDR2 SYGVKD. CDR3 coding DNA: TGTGCCATCGGGGAAAAAACAACCGGGGGACAGCGGTGGACTGAAGCTTTCTTT. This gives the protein CAIGEKTTGGQRWTEAFF.

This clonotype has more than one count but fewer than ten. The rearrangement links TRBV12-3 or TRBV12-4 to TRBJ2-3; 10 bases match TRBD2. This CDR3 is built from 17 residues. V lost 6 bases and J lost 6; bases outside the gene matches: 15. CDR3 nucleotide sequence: TGTGCCAGCAGGGGGAATAGCGGGGGGCCTGTGAGCGATACGCAGTATTTT. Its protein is CASRGNSGGPVSDTQYF.

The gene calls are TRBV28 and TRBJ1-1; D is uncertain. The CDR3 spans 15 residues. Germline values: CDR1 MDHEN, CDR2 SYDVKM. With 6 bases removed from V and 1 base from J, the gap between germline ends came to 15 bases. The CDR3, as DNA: TGTGCCAGCAGCCAACCCATGCGTGGGAACACTGAAGCTTTCTTT. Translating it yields CASSQPMRGNTEAFF.

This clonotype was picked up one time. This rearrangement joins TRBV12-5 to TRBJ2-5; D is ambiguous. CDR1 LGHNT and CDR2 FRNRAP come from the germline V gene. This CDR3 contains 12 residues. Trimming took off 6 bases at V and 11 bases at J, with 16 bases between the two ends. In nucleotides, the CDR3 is TGTGCTAGTGGGTTCCGGACCAATGAGCAGTACTTC. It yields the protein CASGFRTNEQYF. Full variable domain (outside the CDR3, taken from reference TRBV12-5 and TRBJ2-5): DARVTQTPRHKVTEMGQEVTMRCQPILGHNTVFWYRQTMMQGLELLAYFRNRAPLDDSGMPKDRFSAEMPDATLATLKIQPSEPRDSAVYFCASGFRTNEQYFGPGTRLLVL.